This T cell receptor beta chain was documented in a study of shared clonotypes between healthy human individuals. The germline CDR1 and CDR2 sequences are SGHRS and YFSETQ. There are 11 residues in the CDR3. The germline V and J ends were trimmed by 5 bases and 4 bases, with 3 bases remaining between them. Unsorted PBMC DNA was run through sequencing on ten immunoSEQ deep assay plates. The authors' processing: ImmunoSEQ yielded junction-only sequences lacking quality scores, so filtering differed. Sequencing used immunoSEQ multiplex PCR; TCRdb keeps in-frame clones, though not all of them. The V and J calls and the clone size are those of that table, but D and trimming were determined from the DNA. Of around 500,000 clones in the sample, 81% are singletons; the top ten hold 10% to 15%.

V gene TRBV5-1 combines with J gene TRBJ2-2, with unresolved D. Input material: PBMCs. The sequence came from a woman aged 40 to 49 in good health. Some clones in this sample may be carry-over from other donors' samples. Here the CDR3 DNA reads TGCGCCAGCAGGGGCACCGGGGAGCTGTTTTTT. Encoded protein: CASRGTGELFF.